The rows below give T cell receptor beta chains drawn from one sample of a study of T cells expressing NK-cell markers. Each CDR3 protein gets one entry in TCRdb, which reprocessed the 5' RACE reads and gives no DNA. The table lists hundreds of thousands of distinct CDR3 sequences, with around 3.3% in the top ten. Material for sequencing was blood T cells: a sorted CD56 or NKG2C T cell subset, CD4+ or CD8+ T cells, or bulk PBMC T cells (not recorded which). These receptors were obtained from a man aged 18 to 29 in good health. Both conserved end residues are part of each CDR3.

TRBJ1-1 | 14 | TRBV7-2 | CASSFWGQGREAFF
TRBJ2-3 | 14 | TRBV28 | CASNPRTVTDTQYF
TRBJ2-1 | 15 | TRBV10-3 | CAISSPSGTSNEQFF
TRBJ2-5 | 17 | TRBV29-1 | CSVEGGEPGSGWETQYF
TRBJ2-3 | 16 | TRBV12-3/TRBV12-4 | CASSSADRGLADTQYF
TRBJ1-1 | 18 | TRBV12-3/TRBV12-4 | CASSSIRGAQERNTEAFF
TRBJ1-2 | 15 | TRBV28 | CASSYPDGTNYGYTF
TRBJ2-1 | 13 | TRBV4-2 | CASSQVQTNEQFF
TRBJ2-1 | 20 | TRBV6-5 | CASSFWTSGRATHSYNEQFF
TRBJ1-4 | 14 | TRBV12-3/TRBV12-4 | CASSPTGPSEKLFF
TRBJ2-1 | 15 | TRBV20-1 | CSATGWREFYNEQFF
TRBJ2-1 | 13 | TRBV19 | CASSIGTGNGQFF
TRBJ1-4 | 13 | TRBV27 | CASSDSLYEKLFF
TRBJ2-3 | 16 | TRBV6-2/TRBV6-3 | CASSSEGSGNTDTQYF
TRBJ1-1 | 12 | TRBV20-1 | CSAPGQSTEAFF
TRBJ2-1 | 16 | TRBV6-1 | CASSSRLAGGSNEQFF
TRBJ2-1 | 12 | TRBV11-2 | CASSLNGGTSVF
TRBJ2-1 | 15 | TRBV6-2/TRBV6-3 | CASSYSLRDYNEQFF
TRBJ2-3 | 15 | TRBV3-1 | CASSQATLPTDTQYF
TRBJ2-3 | 16 | TRBV5-1 | CASSPGTSGITDTQYF
TRBJ1-3 | 14 | TRBV27 | CASRSATSGNTIYF
TRBJ1-1 | 11 | TRBV12-3/TRBV12-4 | CASRRTGVAFF
TRBJ2-1 | 18 | TRBV14 | CASSPYHGARSFYNEQFF
TRBJ1-2 | 14 | TRBV20-1 | CSAISSGPNYGYTF
TRBJ2-7 | 15 | TRBV4-3 | CASSQTTGHSYEQYF
TRBJ1-1 | 11 | TRBV20-1 | CSEFRKGSAFF
TRBJ2-1 | 14 | TRBV29-1 | CSVAGLHSYNEQFF
TRBJ2-1 | 18 | TRBV24-1 | CATSDFEGTSGIRDEQFF
TRBJ2-5 | 15 | TRBV20-1 | CSARGEAGGVETQYF
TRBJ2-1 | 11 | TRBV5-5 | CASSVGTSEFF
TRBJ2-2 | 14 | TRBV9 | CASSNSGNTGELFF
TRBJ2-3 | 13 | TRBV27 | CASKKIERDTQYF
TRBJ2-5 | 15 | TRBV14 | CASSQRTGGDETQYF
TRBJ2-1 | 14 | TRBV10-3 | CAIDQRGTAQEQFF
TRBJ1-1 | 15 | TRBV30 | CAWSRDRVANTEAFF
TRBJ2-1 | 12 | TRBV9 | CASGQGGREQFF
TRBJ2-1 | 14 | TRBV11-1 | CASSLAVRNDEQFF
TRBJ2-2 | 17 | TRBV5-1 | CASSLWAGKMDTGELFF